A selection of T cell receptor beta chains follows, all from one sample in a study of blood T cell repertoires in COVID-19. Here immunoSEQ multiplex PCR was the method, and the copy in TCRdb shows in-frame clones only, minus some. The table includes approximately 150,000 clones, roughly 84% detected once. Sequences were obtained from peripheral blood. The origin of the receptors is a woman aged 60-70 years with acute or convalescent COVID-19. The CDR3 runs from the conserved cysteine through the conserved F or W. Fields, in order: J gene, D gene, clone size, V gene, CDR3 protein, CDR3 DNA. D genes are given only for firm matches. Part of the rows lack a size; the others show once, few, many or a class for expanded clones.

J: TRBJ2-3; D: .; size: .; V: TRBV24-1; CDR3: CATSDPYRYTDTQYF; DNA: TGTGCCACCAGTGATCCCTATCGATACACAGATACGCAGTATTTT
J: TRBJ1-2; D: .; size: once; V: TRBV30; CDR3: CAWSVGTGGGAYGYTF; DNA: TGTGCCTGGAGTGTGGGCACAGGTGGGGGGGCCTATGGCTACACCTTC
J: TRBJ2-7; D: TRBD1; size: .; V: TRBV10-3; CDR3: CATLGTGLTYEQYF; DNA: TGTGCCACGCTCGGGACAGGTCTTACCTACGAGCAGTACTTC
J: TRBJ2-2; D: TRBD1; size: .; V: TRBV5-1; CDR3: CASSLRTGFNGELFF; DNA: TGCGCCAGCAGCCTTCGGACAGGGTTTAACGGGGAGCTGTTTTTT
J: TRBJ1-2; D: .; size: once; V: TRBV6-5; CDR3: CASSTGRQSYGYTF; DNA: TGTGCCAGCAGCACCGGGAGACAATCCTATGGCTACACCTTC
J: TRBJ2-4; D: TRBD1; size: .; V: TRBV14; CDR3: CASSQEQGAKNIQYF; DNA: TGTGCCAGCAGCCAAGAACAGGGGGCTAAAAACATTCAGTACTTC
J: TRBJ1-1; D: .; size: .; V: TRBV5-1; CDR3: CASSLIQGGNTEAFF; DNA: TGCGCCAGCAGCTTGATTCAGGGAGGGAACACTGAAGCTTTCTTT
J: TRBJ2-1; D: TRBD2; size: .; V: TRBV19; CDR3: CASSIPGTSGSDEQFF; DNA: TGTGCCAGTAGTATCCCCGGGACTAGCGGGAGTGATGAGCAGTTCTTC
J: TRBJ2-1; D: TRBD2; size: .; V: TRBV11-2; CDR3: CASSTRLAAYNEQFF; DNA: TGTGCCAGCAGCACCCGACTAGCGGCATACAATGAGCAGTTCTTC
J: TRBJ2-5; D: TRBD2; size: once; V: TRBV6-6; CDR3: CASSTTSGVQETQYF; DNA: TGTGCCAGCAGTACCACTAGCGGGGTCCAAGAGACCCAGTACTTC
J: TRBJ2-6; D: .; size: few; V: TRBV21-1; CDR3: CASSKKTPGTGACSGANVLTF; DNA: TGTGCCAGCAGCAAAAAGACCCCCGGGACAGGGGCTTGCTCTGGGGCCAACGTCCTGACTTTC
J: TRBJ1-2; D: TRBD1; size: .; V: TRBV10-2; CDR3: CASSESSGTGNLNYGYTF; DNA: TGCGCCAGCAGTGAGTCGTCGGGGACAGGGAACCTTAACTATGGCTACACCTTC
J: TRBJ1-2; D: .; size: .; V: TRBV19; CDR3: CASHAVPNYGYTF; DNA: TGTGCCAGTCATGCGGTGCCCAACTATGGCTACACCTTC
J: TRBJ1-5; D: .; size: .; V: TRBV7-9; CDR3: CASSRYGTGSSSNQPQHF; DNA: TGTGCCAGCAGCCGTTACGGCACAGGGAGCAGTAGCAATCAGCCCCAGCATTTT
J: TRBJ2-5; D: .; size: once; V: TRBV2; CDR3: CASNRGIGETQYF; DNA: TGTGCCAGCAATAGGGGAATTGGAGAGACCCAGTACTTC
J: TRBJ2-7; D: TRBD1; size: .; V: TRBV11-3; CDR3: CASSLTTGGYEQYF; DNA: TGTGCCAGCAGCTTAACGACAGGGGGGTACGAGCAGTACTTC
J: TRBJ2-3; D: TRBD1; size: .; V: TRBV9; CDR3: CASSVAVTGGTDTQYF; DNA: TGTGCCAGCAGCGTAGCGGTGACAGGGGGCACAGATACGCAGTATTTT
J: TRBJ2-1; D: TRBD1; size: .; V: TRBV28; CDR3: CASSLVSGGFYNEQFF; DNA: TGTGCCAGCAGTTTAGTCTCAGGGGGCTTCTACAATGAGCAGTTCTTC
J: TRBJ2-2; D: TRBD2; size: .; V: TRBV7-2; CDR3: CASSYGTSGLTGELFF; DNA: TGTGCCAGCAGCTACGGGACTAGCGGCTTAACCGGGGAGCTGTTTTTT
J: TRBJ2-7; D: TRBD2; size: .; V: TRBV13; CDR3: CASSLGGLAVSYEQYF; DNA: TGTGCCAGCAGCTTAGGGGGACTAGCGGTTTCGTACGAGCAGTACTTC
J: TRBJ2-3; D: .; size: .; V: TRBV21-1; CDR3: CASSSGDTDTQYF; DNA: TGTGCCAGCAGCTCGGGGGACACAGATACGCAGTATTTT
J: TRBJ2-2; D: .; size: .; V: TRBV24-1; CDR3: CATSEANWELFF; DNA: TGTGCCACCAGCGAGGCCAACTGGGAGCTGTTTTTT
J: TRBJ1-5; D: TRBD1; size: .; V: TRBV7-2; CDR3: CASSLGGQDNQPQHF; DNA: TGTGCCAGCAGCTTAGGGGGACAGGACAATCAGCCCCAGCATTTT
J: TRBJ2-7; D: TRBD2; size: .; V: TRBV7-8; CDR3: CASSLGERGLTYEQYF; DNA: TGTGCCAGCAGCTTAGGGGAGCGGGGGTTGACCTACGAGCAGTACTTC
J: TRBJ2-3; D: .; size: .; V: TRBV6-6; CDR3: CASRTYGGYTDTQYF; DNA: TGTGCCAGCAGGACATATGGGGGGTACACAGATACGCAGTATTTT
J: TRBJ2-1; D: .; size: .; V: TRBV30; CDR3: CAWSVWVTEGTSYNEQFF; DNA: TGTGCCTGGAGTGTATGGGTCACGGAGGGAACCTCCTACAATGAGCAGTTCTTC
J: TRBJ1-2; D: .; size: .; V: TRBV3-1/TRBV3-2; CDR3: CASSQGSRGLNYGYTF; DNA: TGTGCCAGCAGCCAAGGCTCCAGGGGCCTTAACTATGGCTACACCTTC
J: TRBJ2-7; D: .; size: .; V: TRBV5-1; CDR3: CASRLGQAYEQYF; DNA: TGCGCCAGCAGACTAGGGCAGGCCTACGAGCAGTACTTC
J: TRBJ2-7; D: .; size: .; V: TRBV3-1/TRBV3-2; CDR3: CASSQDPTVWDEQYF; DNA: TGTGCCAGCAGCCAAGATCCGACAGTTTGGGACGAGCAGTACTTC
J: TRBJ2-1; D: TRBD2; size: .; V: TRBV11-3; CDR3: CASSLSGGPYNEQFF; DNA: TGTGCCAGCAGCTTATCGGGGGGGCCCTACAATGAGCAGTTCTTC
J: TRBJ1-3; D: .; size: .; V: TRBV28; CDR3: CASSFPDSLTGNTIYF; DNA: TGTGCCAGCAGTTTCCCGGACAGTCTTACTGGAAACACCATATATTTT
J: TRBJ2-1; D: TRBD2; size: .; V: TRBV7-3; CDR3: CASSTRGLAGGRYNEQFF; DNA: TGTGCCAGCAGCACCCGGGGACTAGCGGGGGGTCGCTACAATGAGCAGTTCTTC
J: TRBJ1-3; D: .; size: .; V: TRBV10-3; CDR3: CAFRVGRDTIYF; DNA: TGTGCCTTCAGGGTCGGGAGGGACACCATATATTTT
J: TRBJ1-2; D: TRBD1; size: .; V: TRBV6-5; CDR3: CASSRDRSFYGYTF; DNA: TGTGCCAGCAGTCGGGACAGATCTTTCTATGGCTACACCTTC
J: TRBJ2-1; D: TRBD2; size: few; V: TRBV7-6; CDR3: CASSPIAGEYNEQFF; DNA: TGTGCCAGCAGCCCGATAGCGGGGGAGTACAATGAGCAGTTCTTC
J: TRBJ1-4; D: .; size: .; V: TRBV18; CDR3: CASSRDRPATNEKLFF; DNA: TGTGCCAGCTCACGCGACAGGCCGGCAACTAATGAAAAACTGTTTTTT
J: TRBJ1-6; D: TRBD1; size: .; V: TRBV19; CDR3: CASKTGGNSPLHF; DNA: TGTGCCAGTAAGACAGGGGGTAATTCACCCCTCCACTTT
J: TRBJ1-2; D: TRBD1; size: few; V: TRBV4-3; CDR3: CASSPDRARNYGYTF; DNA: TGCGCCAGCAGCCCGGACAGGGCCCGCAACTATGGCTACACCTTC
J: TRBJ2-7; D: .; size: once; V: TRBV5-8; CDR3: CASSRTDSSYEQYF; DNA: TGTGCCAGCAGCAGGACGGACAGTTCCTACGAGCAGTACTTC
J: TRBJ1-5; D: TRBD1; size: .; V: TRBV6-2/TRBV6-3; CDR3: CASSSQGAGNQPQHF; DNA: TGTGCCAGCAGTTCACAGGGGGCGGGCAATCAGCCCCAGCATTTT
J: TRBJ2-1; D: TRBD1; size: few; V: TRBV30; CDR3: CAWSVGWTGERYNEQFF; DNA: TGTGCCTGGAGTGTGGGGTGGACAGGGGAACGCTACAATGAGCAGTTCTTC
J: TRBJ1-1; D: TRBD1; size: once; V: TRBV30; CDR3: CAWSSQGGIGNTEAFF; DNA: TGTGCCTGGAGCTCACAGGGGGGAATAGGGAACACTGAAGCTTTCTTT
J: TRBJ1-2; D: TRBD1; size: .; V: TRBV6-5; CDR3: CASSTGQEGYTF; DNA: TGTGCCAGCAGTACGGGACAGGAGGGCTACACCTTC
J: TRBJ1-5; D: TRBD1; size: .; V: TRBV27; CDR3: CASSSAGTGTHYSNQPQHF; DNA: TGTGCCAGCAGTTCTGCCGGGACAGGAACCCATTATAGCAATCAGCCCCAGCATTTT
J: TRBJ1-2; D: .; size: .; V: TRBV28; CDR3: CASSFAGQSGYGYTF; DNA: TGTGCCAGCAGTTTCGCAGGACAGTCGGGCTATGGCTACACCTTC
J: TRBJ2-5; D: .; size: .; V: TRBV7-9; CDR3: CASSLGGGQETQYF; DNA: TGTGCCAGCAGCTTAGGAGGGGGACAAGAGACCCAGTACTTC